This entry lists 17 T cell receptor beta chains sequenced from one sample in a study of shared clonotypes between healthy human individuals. Clones were read by immunoSEQ multiplex PCR, and TCRdb kept only the in-frame ones, dropping some. The sample records 500,000 or so clones, approximately 95% being singletons. The sequenced sample consisted of naive CD4+ T cells sorted from blood. The subset: CD45RA+ positively selected. The receptors stem from a woman in her twenties or thirties in good health.

This clone was seen a handful of times. The rearrangement joins TRBV7-9 to TRBJ1-3; no firm D call. Germline assignment: CDR1 SEHNR and CDR2 FQNEAQ (reference sequence). Deletions cut 2 bases from V and 0 bases from J, with 2 bases between. The CDR3 covers 13 residues. The CDR3 DNA reads TGTGCCAGCAGCTTAAGCTCTGGAAACACCATATATTTT. It translates to CASSLSSGNTIYF.

The chain combines TRBV6-1 with TRBJ1-2, with TRBD1 matching over 9 bases. V lost 3 bases, J lost 4 bases, and 6 bases stayed unmatched. There are 15 residues in the CDR3. Per germline, CDR1 MNHNS and CDR2 SASEGT. DNA for the CDR3: TGTGCCAGCAGTGATCTGGGACAGGGAATCTATGGCTACACCTTC. Its translation is CASSDLGQGIYGYTF.

The chain links TRBV2 to TRBJ2-7; the D call may be TRBD1 or TRBD2 (7 bases each). This CDR3 region has 14 residues. Germline V gives CDR1 SNHLY, CDR2 FYNNEI. Deletions cut 3 bases from V and 3 bases from J, with 12 bases between. CDR3 residues: CASSDQGEGYEQYF. In DNA form, the CDR3 reads TGTGCCAGCAGTGATCAGGGGGAGGGCTACGAGCAGTACTTC.

The rearrangement joins TRBV6-1 to TRBJ1-1; 8 nucleotides agree with TRBD1. V gave up 6 bases and J gave up 13 bases; unmatched junction bases: 13. Germline V gene data show CDR1 as MNHNS and CDR2 as SASEGT. CDR3 length: 13 residues. In nucleotides, the CDR3 is TGTGCCAGCAGCCAAAGTGGGACAGGCCCTCGTTTCTTT. Translated: CASSQSGTGPRFF.

The CDR3 region has the DNA TGTGCCAGCAGCTTGTCAAGCGGGAGTGGGTACGAGCAGTACTTC. It yields the protein CASSLSSGSGYEQYF. The chain joins TRBV5-4 to TRBJ2-7; 8 nucleotides align to TRBD2. In germline, CDR1 is SGHNT, CDR2 YYREEE (reference sequence). CDR3 size: 15 residues. V shed 1 base and J 4 bases; nucleotides not matched to a gene: 7.

The J gene is TRBJ2-6, the V gene TRBV6-1; D is tentatively TRBD1 or TRBD2 (6 bases each). The V end was cut by 8 bases, the J end by 0 bases, with 11 bases between. Germline V gene sequence: CDR1 MNHNS, CDR2 SASEGT. CDR3 length: 15 amino acids. The CDR3 region has the DNA TGTGCCAGCGGGGGGCGTACCTCTGGGGCCAACGTCCTGACTTTC. Translation: CASGGRTSGANVLTF.

V and J are TRBV4-1 and TRBJ2-7, with D possibly being TRBD1 (6 bases). This CDR3 is 15 amino acids long. Trimming pared 5 bases from V and 6 bases from J, leaving 20 bases between. Germline CDR1 reads MGHRA; CDR2 reads YSYEKL. DNA of the CDR3: TGCGCCAGCAGCTACCGGGACATGAGAGTCACCGAGCAGTACTTC. Residues: CASSYRDMRVTEQYF.

V usage is TRBV5-1 and J usage is TRBJ2-1, with D perhaps TRBD2 (5 bases). Trimming cost V 0 bases and J 8 bases, with 18 bases left between them. Germline values: CDR1 SGHRS, CDR2 YFSETQ. The CDR3 contains 16 residues. The CDR3 coding sequence is TGCGCCAGCAGCTTGGCCGCAAGCGGCAGCTGGGATGAGCAGTTCTTC. Its translation: CASSLAASGSWDEQFF.

The rearrangement links TRBV7-8 to TRBJ1-3; D not resolved. The V end lost 4 bases, the J end lost 0 bases, and 13 bases lay between the germline ends. CDR1 is SGHVS and CDR2 is FQNEAQ in the germline V gene. The CDR3 has 16 residues. CDR3 region: CASSYYARDSGNTIYF. Here the CDR3 DNA reads TGTGCCAGCAGCTACTACGCCAGAGACTCTGGAAACACCATATATTTT. Full variable domain (missing parts from reference TRBV7-8 and TRBJ1-3): GAGVSQSPRYKVAKRGQDVALRCDPISGHVSLFWYQQALGQGPEFLTYFQNEAQLDKSGLPSDRFFAERPEGSVSTLKIQRTQQEDSAVYLCASSYYARDSGNTIYFGEGSWLTVV.

The chain uses TRBV19 and TRBJ1-2; 8 nucleotides align to TRBD1. V shed 7 bases, J shed 8 bases, and the junction held 24 bases outside the gene matches. Germline V gene data show CDR1 as LNHDA and CDR2 as SQIVND (reference sequence). The CDR3 is made up of 18 amino acids. CDR3 coding DNA: TGTGCCAGTACCTTCGGCCCAGGGCCTTTGACAGGGGTGGGCGGCTACACCTTC. Translated: CASTFGPGPLTGVGGYTF.

This clone was seen just once. The chain joins TRBV6-1 to TRBJ1-5; D not resolved. This CDR3 has 13 residues. Germline V gene sequence: CDR1 MNHNS, CDR2 SASEGT. Deletions cut 3 bases from V and 5 bases from J, with 8 bases between. Here the CDR3 DNA reads TGTGCCAGCAGTGAGAGGGAGGATCAGCCCCAGCATTTT. It translates to CASSEREDQPQHF.

The chain has TRBV28 and TRBJ1-5; D is ambiguous. Germline CDR1 reads MDHEN; CDR2 reads SYDVKM. V gave up 4 bases and J gave up 6 bases, with 10 bases separating them. The CDR3 covers 13 residues. The CDR3 here is CASSWGRIQPQHF. The CDR3 region has the DNA TGTGCCAGCAGTTGGGGTCGAATTCAGCCCCAGCATTTT. Full variable domain (rest looked up from reference TRBV28 and TRBJ1-5): DVKVTQSSRYLVKRTGEKVFLECVQDMDHENMFWYRQDPGLGLRLIYFSYDVKMKEKGDIPEGYSVSREKKERFSLILESASTNQTSMYLCASSWGRIQPQHFGDGTRLSIL.

The chain recombines TRBV29-1 with TRBJ2-7, with 10 bases fitting TRBD1. V gave up 7 bases and J gave up 5 bases; unmatched junction bases: 11. The CDR3 has 14 amino acids. From germline, CDR1 is SQVTM and CDR2 ANQGSEA. The CDR3, as DNA: TGCAGCGCGTTAACAGGGACAGGGGTCAACGAGCAGTACTTC. Translation gives CSALTGTGVNEQYF.

The chain links TRBV18 to TRBJ2-3; no clear D gene. Germline-derived CDR1 and CDR2 are KGHSH and LQKENI. This CDR3 has 14 residues. The V end lost 3 bases, the J end lost 3 bases, and 10 bases lay between the germline ends. CDR3 loop: CASSPGSGTDTQYF. In DNA, the CDR3 is TGTGCCAGCTCACCTGGTAGTGGAACAGATACGCAGTATTTT.

This sequence joins TRBV21-1 and TRBJ2-7; the D call of TRBD2 is as the table states it, not checked on the DNA. TRBV21-1 is given as a pseudogene. The CDR3 loop spans 17 amino acids. DNA of the CDR3: TGTGCCAGCAGCAAAGAGGTACAGGGACTAGCGGCCTACGAGCAGTACTTC. Amino acid sequence: CASSKEVQGLAAYEQYF.

CDR3 DNA sequence: TGTGCCAGCAGCCCCATCCCTAGGACTAGCGGGAACGGGGAGCTGTTTTTT. The encoded protein is CASSPIPRTSGNGELFF. The chain combines TRBV7-3 with TRBJ2-2, with 12 positions matching TRBD2. The germline CDR1 and CDR2 sequences are SGHTA and FQGTGA. V was pared by 5 bases and J by 7 bases, with 11 bases of the junction left unmatched. The CDR3 totals 17 residues.

This clone was counted a single time. The rearrangement links TRBV7-6 to TRBJ2-2, with D maybe TRBD2 (6 bases). The CDR3 has 16 amino acids. From germline, CDR1 is SGHVS and CDR2 FNYEAQ. V was cut by 1 base and J by 7 bases, with 16 bases left in between. CDR3 region: CASSLVAGSYVGELFF. For the CDR3, the DNA is TGTGCCAGCAGCTTAGTTGCCGGGAGTTATGTCGGGGAGCTGTTTTTT. Variable domain in full (rest from reference TRBV7-6 and TRBJ2-2): GAGVSQSPRYKVTKRGQDVALRCDPISGHVSLYWYRQALGQGPEFLTYFNYEAQQDKSGLPNDRFSAERPEGSISTLTIQRTEQRDSAMYRCASSLVAGSYVGELFFGEGSRLTVL.